This T cell receptor (beta chain) was documented in a study of blood T cells in healthy people across ages. Details on this clonotype: Its antigen is as yet unknown.

Next came a second PCR, run for about 6 to 12 cycles, which used a sample-barcoded 5' primer along with a J-beta primer mix. MiXCR was run by TCRdb on the 5' RACE reads, yielding one entry per CDR3 protein. There are about 1.6 million distinct CDR3 sequences in the sample; 30% to 40% occur only once, and about 11% lies in the top ten. Whole-study findings and limits: Estimates of diversity drawn from one million T cells were considered underestimates.

Germline CDR1 reads SGHTS; CDR2 reads YDEGEE. V lost 6 bases and J lost 5, with 20 bases in between. This CDR3 is built from 15 residues. This receptor was taken from a woman aged 25 to 39 in good health. This chain links TRBV5-8 with TRBJ2-5; D may correspond to TRBD1 or TRBD2 (7 bases each). Sequencing was performed on blood. The CDR3 sequence: CASNPLTGRGETQYF. The DNA of the CDR3 is TGTGCCAGCAACCCCTTGACAGGGAGGGGGGAGACCCAGTACTTC.